This T cell receptor beta chain originates from a study of CD8 T cells in ankylosing spondylitis (dated by TCRdb to about 2017). About the full investigation: The study set out to find disease-linked TCR variants by profiling T cell receptor beta repertoires in ankylosing spondylitis patients and healthy donors. Peripheral blood was sampled, and synovial fluid was additionally collected from ankylosing spondylitis patients. The whole study cohort included about a hundred healthy donors and some 27 ankylosing spondylitis patients.

Sequencer: Illumina HiSeq 2500. TCR beta libraries were prepared by quantitative 5'-RACE with molecular barcodes. From the authors' description of their analysis: A new computational method based on a probabilistic model of VDJ rearrangement was used to identify disease-linked TCR variants. TCRdb applied fastp at Q25 and MiXCR to the public reads, then kept only in-frame beta chains. Entries that share a CDR3 protein sequence are merged under the most common genes and DNA. Clone size and V and J calls follow TCRdb, not the original study. For this sample there are around 770,000 distinct CDR3 sequences; approximately 10% appear just once. The ten largest make up approximately 0.51% of the sample. This clonotype was observed a handful of times. The clone's antigen remains unknown. Base qualities are missing; no much larger clone stands one base away. Counted from cysteine to phenylalanine, this CDR3 has 18 amino acids. Left in the record is the CDR3 DNA by itself, 54 bases read in frame from the first base. The germline V gene sets CDR1 to MDHEN and CDR2 to SYDVKM. V is reduced by 7 bases and J by 3 bases, leaving a spacing of 27 bases between them.

General findings and caveats noted by the study authors: The disease-linked clones were reported as significantly enriched in matched synovial fluid samples from ankylosing spondylitis patients. The disease-linked clones had a CD8+ phenotype and were found at relatively low frequencies in peripheral blood. A TCR beta motif made up of 7 to 9 highly homologous amino acid variants appeared to be characteristic of blood from ankylosing spondylitis patients. Some TCR beta motif variants had previously been reported in synovial fluid and blood of reactive arthritis patients, which suggested common disease-initiation mechanisms.

Here the chain combines TRBV28 and TRBJ1-2, and TRBD1 may be the D gene, going by 6 matching bases. Sequencing was carried out using blood, either unsorted or a sorted T cell fraction (not recorded which). This clonotype was sampled from a male donor with ankylosing spondylitis. This receptor carries the CDR3 CASIEGGGRQLKDYGYTF. The DNA is as follows: TGTGCCAGCATCGAGGGCGGGGGCAGGCAACTTAAGGACTATGGCTACACCTTC.